Following are 19 T cell receptor beta chains from one sample sequenced in a study of blood T cell repertoires in COVID-19. Sequenced by immunoSEQ multiplex PCR; TCRdb stores in-frame clones only, minus some. The top ten clones hold 6.5% of a sample with around 370,000 clones, 90% of them seen once. Sequenced: peripheral blood. The source is a man younger than 35 with active or convalescent COVID-19.

This clone was picked up a small number of times. CDR3 bases: TGTGCCAGCAGCCTACTGGACAGGGACGAGAGTAACTATGGCTACACCTTC. Amino acid sequence: CASSLLDRDESNYGYTF. This chain uses TRBV7-8 with TRBJ1-2; 8 bases align to TRBD1. The CDR3 loop spans 17 amino acids. The germline CDR1 and CDR2 sequences are SGHVS and FQNEAQ. V shed 5 bases, J shed 1 base, and the junction held 12 bases outside the gene matches.

The CDR3 DNA is TGTGCCAGCAGTCCCCGCCCGGGAGGCATATATTTT. This gives the protein CASSPRPGGIYF. This rearrangement joins TRBV12-3 or TRBV12-4 to TRBJ1-3; D call uncertain. CDR3 size: 12 residues. V shed 5 bases and J shed 12 bases, with 14 bases lying between them.

The chain recombines TRBV7-6 with TRBJ2-7, with 7 bases identical to TRBD1. Losses at the gene ends were 5 bases for V and 3 bases for J; bases not matched to a gene: 10. This CDR3 has 15 residues. Per the germline V gene, CDR1 is SGHVS and CDR2 is FNYEAQ. In DNA, the CDR3 is TGTGCCAGCAGCGCGAGAGAGGGGGCGGTCTACGAGCAGTACTTC. It specifies CASSAREGAVYEQYF. Variable domain in full (rest from reference TRBV7-6 and TRBJ2-7): GAGVSQSPRYKVTKRGQDVALRCDPISGHVSLYWYRQALGQGPEFLTYFNYEAQQDKSGLPNDRFSAERPEGSISTLTIQRTEQRDSAMYRCASSAREGAVYEQYFGPGTRLTVT.

The CDR3 DNA follows: TGTGCCAGCGAGGAGAGAAGTCAAGAGACCCAGTACTTC. It is translated as CASEERSQETQYF. The chain employs TRBV13 and TRBJ2-5; no reliable D call. V lost 8 bases to trimming and J lost 2 bases, with 12 bases between them. Per germline, CDR1 PRHDT and CDR2 FYEKMQ (reference sequence). CDR3 length equals 13 residues. The full variable domain, in which reference TRBV13 and TRBJ2-5 provide the parts outside the CDR3, is AAGVIQSPRHLIKEKRETATLKCYPIPRHDTVYWYQQGPGQDPQFLISFYEKMQSDKGSIPDRFSAQQFSDYHSELNMSSLELGDSALYFCASEERSQETQYFGPGTRLLVL.

J is TRBJ2-7 and V is TRBV6-2 or TRBV6-3; 8 positions agree with TRBD1. Germline trimming cut 2 bases from V and 2 bases from J; bases unmatched to any gene: 5. The CDR3 totals 15 residues. Germline CDR1 is MNHEY and CDR2 is SVGEGT. The CDR3 DNA reads as TGTGCCAGCAGTTACGATTACAGGGGGACCTACGAGCAGTACTTC. This encodes CASSYDYRGTYEQYF.

The CDR3 sequence: CASSLGQGPIDEQFF. CDR3 in DNA: TGCGCCAGCAGCCTTGGACAGGGGCCGATCGATGAGCAGTTCTTC. The chain employs TRBV5-1 and TRBJ2-1; the match to TRBD1 covers 9 bases. Trimming removed 4 bases from V and 8 bases from J; junction bases left unmatched: 10. This CDR3 region has 15 residues. Germline V gene lookup returns CDR1 SGHRS and CDR2 YFSETQ.

V and J are TRBV10-3 and TRBJ1-5; D is possibly TRBD1 (5 bases). The CDR3 has 13 amino acids. Trimming pared 3 bases from V and 7 bases from J, leaving 10 bases between. From germline, CDR1 is ENHRY and CDR2 SYGVKD. The CDR3 region is CAISDRGGQPQHF. The CDR3 DNA sequence: TGTGCCATCAGTGACCGGGGGGGGCAGCCCCAGCATTTT.

This clone showed up just once. The chain couples TRBV5-1 to TRBJ2-3, with 10 nucleotides matching TRBD2. The CDR3 covers 17 residues. The germline CDR1 and CDR2 sequences are SGHRS and YFSETQ. V lost 0 bases and J lost 6; bases outside the gene matches: 10. The CDR3 coding sequence is TGCGCCAGCAGCTTGGTGCCTAGCGGGAGAAGGGCGGATACGCAGTATTTT. Translating gives CASSLVPSGRRADTQYF.

This clone was seen only once. The chain uses TRBV24-1 and TRBJ2-6; 7 bases line up with TRBD1. CDR3 size: 16 residues. Germline CDR1 reads KGHDR; CDR2 reads SFDVKD. V shed 5 bases and J 3 bases; nucleotides not matched to a gene: 6. The CDR3 bases are TGTGCCACCAGTGCTCTTACAGGGGATGGGGCCAACGTCCTGACTTTC. Its protein product is CATSALTGDGANVLTF.

The J gene is TRBJ1-2, the V gene TRBV3-1 (or the pseudogene TRBV3-2); D not certain. V was clipped by 4 bases and J by 5 bases, with 14 bases between them. The germline gives CDR1 LGHDT, CDR2 YNNKEL (reference sequence). This CDR3 is 14 amino acids long. As DNA, the CDR3 is TGTGCCAGCAGCCCCCTTGGGCAGGCATATGGCTACACCTTC. Amino acid sequence: CASSPLGQAYGYTF.

The chain links TRBV29-1 to TRBJ2-7; a possible D gene is TRBD2 (5 bases). This CDR3 comprises 14 residues. Germline CDR1 is SQVTM and CDR2 is ANQGSEA. The germline V and J ends were trimmed by 6 bases and 3 bases, with 18 bases remaining between them. The CDR3: CSVLDSSYYYEQYF. CDR3 bases: TGCAGCGTGTTGGACTCATCCTATTACTACGAGCAGTACTTC.

The chain couples TRBV7-3 to TRBJ2-3; D is possibly TRBD2 (5 bases). The V gene's germline CDR1 is SGHTA and CDR2 FQGTGA. The CDR3 covers 16 residues. Trimming cost V 4 bases and J 1 base, with 15 bases left between them. The CDR3 nucleotides are TGTGCCAGCAGCTATTGGGCCGGGGAAGGCACAGATACGCAGTATTTT. Protein: CASSYWAGEGTDTQYF.

The chain employs TRBV12-3 or TRBV12-4 and TRBJ2-1, with TRBD2 as a possible D gene (5 bases). The V end lost 5 bases, the J end lost 6 bases, and 8 bases lay between the germline ends. The CDR3 contains 12 residues. CDR3 DNA sequence: TGTGCCAGCAGTCTTAGCGTCAATGAGCAGTTCTTC. Protein product: CASSLSVNEQFF.

V usage is TRBV19 and J usage is TRBJ1-2; D gene unclear. Per germline, CDR1 LNHDA and CDR2 SQIVND (reference sequence). V lost 5 bases and J lost 7, with 20 bases in between. The CDR3 is 15 amino acids. Here the CDR3 reads CASSLRTNAVGGYTF. In DNA form, the CDR3 reads TGTGCCAGTAGTCTCAGGACTAACGCAGTCGGTGGCTACACCTTC.

For the CDR3, the DNA is TGTGCCACCTCGACTAATTCTAGCGGGGGTAGAGAGACCCAGTACTTC. This translates into CATSTNSSGGRETQYF. The chain couples TRBV10-3 to TRBJ2-5, with TRBD2 identical over 10 bases. V trimming: 10 bases; J trimming: 4 bases; junction bases outside the gene matches: 15. This CDR3 contains 16 residues. The germline gives CDR1 ENHRY, CDR2 SYGVKD.

The chain links TRBV4-2 to TRBJ1-4; D is uncertain. Trimming shortened V by 0 bases and J by 2 bases, and 10 bases separated the two germline ends. The CDR3 sequence is 16 residues long. CDR1 LGHNA and CDR2 YNFKEQ come from the germline V gene. As DNA, the CDR3 is TGTGCCAGCAGCCAAGATCTCAGGTCGACTAATGAAAAACTGTTTTTT. Translation: CASSQDLRSTNEKLFF.

The chain employs TRBV7-9 and TRBJ1-1, with TRBD1 as a possible D gene (6 bases). The germline V and J ends were trimmed by 4 bases and 0 bases, with 6 bases remaining between them. Germline V CDR1 and CDR2: SEHNR, FQNEAQ (reference sequence). The CDR3 loop spans 13 amino acids. The CDR3 reads CASSWTVNTEAFF. In nucleotides, the CDR3 is TGTGCCAGCAGCTGGACAGTGAACACTGAAGCTTTCTTT.

This clone was seen a single time. This chain connects TRBV9 to TRBJ1-2; D unclear. V dropped 3 bases and J dropped 3 bases, with 9 bases sitting between them. CDR3 length equals 13 residues. Germline CDR1 SGDLS, CDR2 YYNGEE. The CDR3 nucleotides are TGTGCCAGCAGCGCCAAGCAGGACTATGGCTACACCTTC. Translated, it gives CASSAKQDYGYTF.

This CDR3 is CASSQVVQRSGANVLTF. The DNA of the CDR3 is TGCGCCAGCAGCCAAGTAGTGCAACGCTCTGGGGCCAACGTCCTGACTTTC. This sequence joins TRBV4-3 and TRBJ2-6; D unresolved. The germline gives CDR1 LGHNA, CDR2 YSLEER. This CDR3 contains 17 residues. V lost 1 base, J lost 0 bases, and 10 bases lay in between.